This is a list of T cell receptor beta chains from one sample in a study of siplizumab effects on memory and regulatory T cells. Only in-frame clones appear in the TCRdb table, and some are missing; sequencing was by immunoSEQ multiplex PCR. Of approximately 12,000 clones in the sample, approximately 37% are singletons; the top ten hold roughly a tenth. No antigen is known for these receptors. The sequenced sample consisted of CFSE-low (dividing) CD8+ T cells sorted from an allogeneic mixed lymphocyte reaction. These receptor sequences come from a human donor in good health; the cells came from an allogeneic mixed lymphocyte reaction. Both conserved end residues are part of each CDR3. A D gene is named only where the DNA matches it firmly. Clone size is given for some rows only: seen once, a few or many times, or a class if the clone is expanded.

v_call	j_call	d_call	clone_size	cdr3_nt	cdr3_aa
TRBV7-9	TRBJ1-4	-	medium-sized	TGTGCCAGCAGCCCGGCTCTGGGTGAAAAACTGTTTTTT	CASSPALGEKLFF
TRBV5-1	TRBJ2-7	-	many	TGCGCCAGCAGCTCCGGTCCGACTAATGCCTACGAGCAGTACTTC	CASSSGPTNAYEQYF
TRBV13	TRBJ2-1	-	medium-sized	TGTGCCAGCAGCCCGACCCCTCAGGGTTATGAGCAGTTCTTC	CASSPTPQGYEQFF
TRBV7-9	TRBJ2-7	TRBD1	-	TGTGCCAGCAGCCCAGGGGTCAGGGGGCCCTCCTACGAGCAGTACTTC	CASSPGVRGPSYEQYF
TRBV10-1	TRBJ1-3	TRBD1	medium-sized	TGCGCCAGCAGTGAGTCCCCAGGGGGCTATGGAAACACCATATATTTT	CASSESPGGYGNTIYF
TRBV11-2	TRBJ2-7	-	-	TGTGCCAGCAGCCCCCGACAGGGACTCTCCTACGAGCAGTACTTC	CASSPRQGLSYEQYF
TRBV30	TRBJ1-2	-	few	TGTGCCTGGAGTGTAAGGGGCGATGGTGGCTACACCTTC	CAWSVRGDGGYTF
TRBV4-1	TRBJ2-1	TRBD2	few	TGCGCCAGCAGCCGTACTAGCGGGGGACTCGATGAGCAGTTCTTC	CASSRTSGGLDEQFF
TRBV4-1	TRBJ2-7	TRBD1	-	TGCGCCAGCAGCCAAGATTGGACAGGCTCCTACGAGCAGTACTTC	CASSQDWTGSYEQYF
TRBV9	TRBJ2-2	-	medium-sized	TGTGCCAGCAGCCCTCTAAACACCGGGGAGCTGTTTTTT	CASSPLNTGELFF
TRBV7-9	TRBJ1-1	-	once	TGTGCCAGCAGCTTAAACACCGGGGGGAACACTGAAGCTTTCTTT	CASSLNTGGNTEAFF
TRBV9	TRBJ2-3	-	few	TGTGCCAGCAGCGTCCAGGGATCGCTGGGCACAGATACGCAGTATTTT	CASSVQGSLGTDTQYF
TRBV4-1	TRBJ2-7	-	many	TGCGCCAGCAGCCAACACAGGACCGCTGAGCAGTACTTC	CASSQHRTAEQYF
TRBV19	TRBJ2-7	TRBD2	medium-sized	TGTGCCAGTAGTATCCGGACTGGACTAGCGGGAGTGGACGAGCAGTACTTC	CASSIRTGLAGVDEQYF
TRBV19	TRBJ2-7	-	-	TGTGCCAGTAGTATGGGGGATTCTTACGAGCAGTACTTC	CASSMGDSYEQYF
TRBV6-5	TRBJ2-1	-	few	TGTGCCAGCTCCATGGACAACCCCTACAATGAGCAGTTCTTC	CASSMDNPYNEQFF
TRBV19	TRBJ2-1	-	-	TGTGCCAGTAGTCCTGTCGGGGATGAGCAGTTCTTC	CASSPVGDEQFF
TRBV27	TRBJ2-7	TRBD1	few	TGTGCCAGCAGTTTATGGGGACAGGGTGCCTACGAGCAGTACTTC	CASSLWGQGAYEQYF
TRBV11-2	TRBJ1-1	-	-	TGTGCCAGCAGCTTAGTTGTTTGGGATGAAGCTTTCTTT	CASSLVVWDEAFF
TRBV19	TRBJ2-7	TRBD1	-	TGTGCCAGTAGTATCGGGGACAGTACCTACGAGCAGTACTTC	CASSIGDSTYEQYF
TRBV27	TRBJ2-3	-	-	TGTGCCAGCAGTTTTTTGGGGACAGATACGCAGTATTTT	CASSFLGTDTQYF
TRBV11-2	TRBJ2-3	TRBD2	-	TGTGCCAGCAGCTTGGGAGCGGGAAGCACAGATACGCAGTATTTT	CASSLGAGSTDTQYF
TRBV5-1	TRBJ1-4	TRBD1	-	TGCGCCAGCAGCTTGTTACCAGGGGGCAATGAAAAACTGTTTTTT	CASSLLPGGNEKLFF
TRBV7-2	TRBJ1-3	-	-	TGTGCCAGCAGCTTGGACGGGACCCGGTATATAGGAAACACCATATATTTT	CASSLDGTRYIGNTIYF
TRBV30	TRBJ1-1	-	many	TGTGCCTGGAAGGGCGCCGGGAACACTGAAGCTTTCTTT	CAWKGAGNTEAFF
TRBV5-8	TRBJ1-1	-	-	TGTGCCAGCAGCTTGGGACAGGTCTGGAACACTGAAGCTTTCTTT	CASSLGQVWNTEAFF
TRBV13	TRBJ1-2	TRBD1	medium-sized	TGTGCCAGCACGTTGGAGGGACAGATTTTTAATGGCTACACCTTC	CASTLEGQIFNGYTF
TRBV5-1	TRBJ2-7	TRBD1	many	TGCGCCAGCAGCTTGGGGGGGACAGCTGTCTACGAGCAGTACTTC	CASSLGGTAVYEQYF
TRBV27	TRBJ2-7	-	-	TGTGCCAGCAGTGGAGGGCATAGCGGAGAATACGAGCAGTACTTC	CASSGGHSGEYEQYF